This note documents a single T cell receptor beta chain sequence. The antigen remains undetermined. The sample originates from a study of T cell responses to AZD1222 COVID-19 vaccine. Per germline, CDR1 SEHNR and CDR2 FQNEAQ (reference sequence). With V trimmed by 5 bases and J by 4 bases, 4 bases remained unmatched. The CDR3 spans 15 residues. TCRdb keeps only in-frame clones here, not all; method: immunoSEQ multiplex PCR. The table has 45,000 to 50,000 clones, roughly 90% seen once; the top ten hold approximately 5%. Study-wide results and caveats: Targets within unmutated variant regions were reportedly found for nearly half of spike-specific TCRs. Along spike, vaccine-associated CD4 TCRs were found throughout, with dominance at 160-218 and 743-854. Donor demographics were predominantly white British with a female majority; clonal diversity may be underestimated.

Second-dose intervals of approximately 4 or approximately 12 weeks were pooled. The V call is TRBV7-9, the J call TRBJ1-4, with TRBD1 matching 10 bases. The sample consisted of peripheral blood, taken 28 days after the second AZD1222 dose. The sequence derives from an adult who received the AZD1222 COVID-19 vaccine. The CDR3 region is CASSPGQGFNEKLFF. The CDR3 DNA reads TGTGCCAGCAGCCCGGGACAGGGGTTTAATGAAAAACTGTTTTTT. Variable domain in full (rest from reference TRBV7-9 and TRBJ1-4): DTGVSQNPRHKITKRGQNVTFRCDPISEHNRLYWYRQTLGQGPEFLTYFQNEAQLEKSRLLSDRFSAERPKGSFSTLEIQRTEQGDSAMYLCASSPGQGFNEKLFFGSGTQLSVL.